One TCR beta chain is described in this entry. Antigen unknown. The data were obtained in a study of T cell responses to AZD1222 COVID-19 vaccine. Study conclusions and caveats: Repertoire collection took place solely once the T cell response had peaked. White British people made up most donors, females outnumbered males, and clonal diversity was possibly underestimated.

Germline lookup yields CDR1 LNHDA and CDR2 SQIVND (reference sequence). The trim removed 5 bases at V and 3 bases at J, leaving 4 bases unmatched. The CDR3 covers 13 residues. TCRdb's table, derived via immunoSEQ multiplex PCR, lists solely in-frame clones and lacks some. The sample has about 140,000 clones; 90% to 95% are singletons. The analysis combined second doses at about 4 or about 12 weeks. This clonotype originated in an adult who received the AZD1222 COVID-19 vaccine. V and J are TRBV19 and TRBJ2-7; 7 nucleotides align to TRBD1. Sequencing used peripheral blood, obtained 28 days after the second AZD1222 dose. The CDR3: CASSQGEGYEQYF. As DNA, the CDR3 is TGTGCCAGTAGTCAGGGGGAAGGCTACGAGCAGTACTTC.